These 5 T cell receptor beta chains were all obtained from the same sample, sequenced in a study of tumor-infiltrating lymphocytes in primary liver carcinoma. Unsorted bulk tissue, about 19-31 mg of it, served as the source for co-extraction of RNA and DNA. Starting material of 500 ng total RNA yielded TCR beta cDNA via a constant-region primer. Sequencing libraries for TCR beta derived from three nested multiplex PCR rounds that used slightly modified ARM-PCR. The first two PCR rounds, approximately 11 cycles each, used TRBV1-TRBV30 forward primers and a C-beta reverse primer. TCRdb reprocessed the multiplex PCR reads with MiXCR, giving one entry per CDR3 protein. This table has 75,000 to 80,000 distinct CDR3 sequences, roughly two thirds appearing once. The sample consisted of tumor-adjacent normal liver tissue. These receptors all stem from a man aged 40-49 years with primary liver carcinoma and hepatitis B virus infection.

This CDR3 reads CASNLPGLDISGANVLTF. DNA of the CDR3: TGTGCCAGCAACCTTCCGGGACTAGACATTTCTGGGGCCAACGTCCTGACTTTC. J is TRBJ2-6 and V is TRBV7-8; 8 nucleotides match TRBD2. Per the germline V gene, CDR1 is SGHVS and CDR2 is FQNEAQ. V dropped 7 bases and J dropped 1; count of bases not matched to a gene: 12. The CDR3 has 18 residues.

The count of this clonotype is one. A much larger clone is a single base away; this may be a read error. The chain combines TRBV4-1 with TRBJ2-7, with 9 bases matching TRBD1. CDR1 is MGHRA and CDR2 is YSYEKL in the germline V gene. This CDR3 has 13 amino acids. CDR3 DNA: TGCGCCAACAGCCAGTCCCGGGACAGGGCAAAGTACTTT. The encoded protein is CANSQSRDRAKYF.

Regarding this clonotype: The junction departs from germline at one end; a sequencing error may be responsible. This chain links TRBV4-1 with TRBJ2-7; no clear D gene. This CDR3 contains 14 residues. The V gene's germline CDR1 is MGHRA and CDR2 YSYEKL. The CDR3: CVSRQDLGYHEQYF. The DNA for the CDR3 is TGCGTCAGCCGCCAAGACTTAGGATACCACGAGCAGTACTTC.

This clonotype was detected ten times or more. The CDR3 protein is CASSLLGLAGTGETQYF. The CDR3 DNA sequence: TGCGCCAGCAGCTTGCTGGGACTAGCGGGAACCGGAGAGACCCAGTACTTC. The V gene is TRBV5-1, the J gene TRBJ2-5, with TRBD2 identical over 13 bases. The CDR3 consists of 17 residues. The germline V gene encodes CDR1 SGHRS and CDR2 YFSETQ. V lost 1 base, J lost 4 bases, and 7 bases stayed unmatched.

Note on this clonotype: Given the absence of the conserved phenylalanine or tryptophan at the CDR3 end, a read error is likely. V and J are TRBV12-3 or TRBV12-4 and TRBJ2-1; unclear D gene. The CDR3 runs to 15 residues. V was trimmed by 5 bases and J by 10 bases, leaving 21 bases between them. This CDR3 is CASSKGTLLWEEQFL. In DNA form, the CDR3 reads TGTGCCAGCAGTAAGGGTACTTTACTTTGGGAAGAGCAGTTCTTA.